These 27 T cell receptor beta chains share one sample of origin, sequenced in a study of shared clonotypes between healthy human individuals. Clones were read by immunoSEQ multiplex PCR, and TCRdb kept only the in-frame ones, dropping some. The sample contains hundreds of thousands of clones, under 80% of which appear only once. The sample taken for sequencing was memory CD4+ T cells sorted from blood. The subset: CD45RA-negative fraction. These TCRs come from a young man in good health.

As concerns this clone: This may arise from a read error, as a much more abundant clone is one base away. The rearrangement joins TRBV18 to TRBJ2-5; TRBD1 agrees at 9 bases. In germline, CDR1 is KGHSH, CDR2 LQKENI. This CDR3 comprises 15 residues. The V and J ends lost 3 bases and 9 bases, in that order; junction bases with no gene match: 11. CDR3 loop: CASSPYRGQVEAQYF. The DNA for the CDR3 is TGTGCCAGCTCACCCTACAGGGGGCAAGTGGAGGCCCAGTACTTC.

This clone came up once. V is TRBV6-1 and J is TRBJ2-3, with D possibly matching TRBD1 (5 bases). This CDR3 region has 14 residues. V was clipped by 7 bases and J by 3 bases, with 14 bases between them. Germline V gives CDR1 MNHNS, CDR2 SASEGT. The chain's CDR3 is CASIPRPGTDTQYF. CDR3 nucleotides: TGTGCCAGCATCCCCCGGCCAGGGACAGATACGCAGTATTTT.

This chain connects TRBV5-5 to TRBJ1-1; the D is unclear. This CDR3 contains 13 residues. Germline V gene lookup returns CDR1 SGHKS and CDR2 YYEKEE (reference sequence). Trimming stripped 2 bases from V and 1 base from J, with 6 bases between. The CDR3: CASSFDGNTEAFF. In nucleotides, the CDR3 is TGTGCCAGCAGCTTTGACGGGAACACTGAAGCTTTCTTT.

The V and J genes are TRBV2 and TRBJ1-2; D gene uncertain. Trimming took 2 bases from V and 8 from J, leaving 9 bases between them. The CDR3 totals 12 residues. The germline gives CDR1 SNHLY, CDR2 FYNNEI. CDR3 in amino acids: CASSETAGGYTF. For the CDR3, the DNA is TGTGCCAGCAGTGAAACAGCAGGCGGCTACACCTTC.

This chain links TRBV18 with TRBJ2-3, with D uncertain. The CDR3 loop spans 16 amino acids. V gave up 0 bases and J gave up 5 bases, with 15 bases separating them. Germline CDR1 reads KGHSH; CDR2 reads LQKENI. CDR3 sequence (DNA): TGTGCCAGCTCACCACCCACGTTCACGGGTATAGATACGCAGTATTTT. Its translation: CASSPPTFTGIDTQYF.

V usage is TRBV20-1 and J usage is TRBJ2-1; D ambiguous. The CDR3 has 11 amino acids. CDR1 and CDR2 (germline): DFQATT, SNEGSKA (reference sequence). Trimming left V 0 bases short and J 6 bases short, with 3 bases between. The CDR3 nucleotides are TGCAGTGCTAGAGATATCAATGAGCAGTTCTTC. The encoded protein is CSARDINEQFF.

V usage is TRBV4-3 and J usage is TRBJ1-6; D gene uncertain. From germline, CDR1 is LGHNA and CDR2 YSLEER. Trimming shortened V by 1 base and J by 4 bases, and 5 bases separated the two germline ends. The CDR3 contains 14 residues. CDR3 protein: CASSQVGYNSPLHF. The CDR3 nucleotides read TGCGCCAGCAGCCAAGTCGGATATAATTCACCCCTCCACTTT.

This sequence joins TRBV28 and TRBJ1-1, with TRBD1 as a possible D gene (5 bases). The ends were cut back, 6 bases at V and 1 base at J, with 15 bases in the middle. The CDR3 consists of 15 residues. In germline, CDR1 is MDHEN, CDR2 SYDVKM. CDR3 DNA sequence: TGTGCCAGCAGCCCTATGGGCAGGGAGAACACTGAAGCTTTCTTT. It encodes CASSPMGRENTEAFF.

J is TRBJ1-5 and V is TRBV28, with TRBD1 as a possible D gene (6 bases). V shed 8 bases and J shed 7 bases, with 30 bases lying between them. CDR1 MDHEN and CDR2 SYDVKM come from the germline V gene. The CDR3 runs 18 residues. The CDR3 region is CASESPKGGKGGRQPQHF. Written as DNA, the CDR3 is TGTGCCAGCGAGTCCCCGAAAGGTGGTAAGGGGGGGCGACAGCCCCAGCATTTT.

The rearrangement uses TRBV6-1 and TRBJ2-5; D is unclear. The CDR3 sequence is 15 residues long. Trimming stripped 4 bases from V and 1 base from J, with 13 bases between. Germline CDR1 reads MNHNS; CDR2 reads SASEGT. This CDR3 is CASSGALSTQETQYF. In nucleotides, the CDR3 is TGTGCCAGCAGTGGGGCCTTATCAACCCAAGAGACCCAGTACTTC.

The chain has TRBV14 and TRBJ1-5; maybe TRBD1 (6 bases). Germline CDR1 and CDR2: SGHDN and FVKESK. This CDR3 is built from 16 residues. Deletions cut 4 bases from V and 3 bases from J, with 16 bases between. In DNA, the CDR3 is TGTGCCAGCAGCCCCGGGGGCCTGCGGGACAATCAGCCCCAGCATTTT. It specifies CASSPGGLRDNQPQHF.

The V gene is TRBV2, the J gene TRBJ2-3, with 9 bases matching TRBD2. The junction had 7 bases not matched to a gene; V was cut back by 5 bases and J by 4 bases. The CDR3 extends over 15 amino acids. Germline CDR1 and CDR2: SNHLY and FYNNEI. CDR3 sequence (DNA): TGTGCCAGCAGTATAGCGGGAGCGGGGGCAGATACGCAGTATTTT. This sequence encodes CASSIAGAGADTQYF.

The CDR3 DNA is TGTGCCAGCAGCTTAGCCCGAAGGGGACGGAGGAGCACAGATACGCAGTATTTT. Translating it yields CASSLARRGRRSTDTQYF. The rearrangement links TRBV11-2 to TRBJ2-3; D is perhaps TRBD1 or TRBD2 (5 bases each). CDR1 is SGHAT and CDR2 is FQNNGV in the germline V gene. The CDR3 is 18 amino acids. The V gene lost 1 base and the J gene lost 0 bases, with 17 bases spanning the gap.

This clone has only a few counts. V is TRBV27 and J is TRBJ1-4; possibly TRBD1 for D (6 bases). Germline CDR1 and CDR2: MNHEY and SMNVEV (reference sequence). The length of the CDR3 is 15 residues. V was trimmed by 5 bases and J by 8 bases, leaving 18 bases between them. CDR3 sequence (DNA): TGTGCCAGCAGTCCCACAGGGATCCGTGGAGAAAAACTGTTTTTT. Protein: CASSPTGIRGEKLFF.

This chain connects TRBV10-3 to TRBJ2-1, with 10 bases that match TRBD2. The J segment lost 4 bases and the V segment lost 8 bases, leaving 5 bases of the junction unmatched. This CDR3 region has 14 residues. Germline CDR1 and CDR2: ENHRY and SYGVKD. The CDR3 reads CAIGSLAGYNEQFF. In nucleotides, the CDR3 is TGTGCCATCGGGTCACTAGCGGGGTACAATGAGCAGTTCTTC.

V gene TRBV28 combines with J gene TRBJ2-7; 10 bases align to TRBD2. The CDR3 extends over 15 amino acids. V was clipped by 5 bases and J by 7 bases; unmatched bases: 11. The germline V gene has CDR1 MDHEN and CDR2 SYDVKM. The CDR3 here is CASSPLSAGGGEQYF. The CDR3 coding sequence is TGTGCCAGCAGTCCCCTATCAGCGGGAGGGGGAGAGCAGTACTTC.

The rearrangement links TRBV28 to TRBJ1-5; weak D call: TRBD1 (6 bases). Trimming left V 9 bases short and J 4 bases short, with 13 bases between. The germline V gene has CDR1 MDHEN and CDR2 SYDVKM. The CDR3 has 13 residues. The CDR3 reads CASRGEWNQPQHF. Written as DNA, the CDR3 is TGTGCCAGTAGGGGGGAGTGGAATCAGCCCCAGCATTTT.

The chain carries TRBV27 and TRBJ1-5, with TRBD1 identical over 7 bases. The CDR3 loop spans 18 amino acids. Germline V gene sequence: CDR1 MNHEY, CDR2 SMNVEV (reference sequence). Trimming cost V 4 bases and J 0 bases; bases outside gene matches: 12. The CDR3 is CASSYSPGGAYSNQPQHF. The CDR3 DNA sequence: TGTGCCAGCAGTTATTCCCCAGGGGGGGCCTATAGCAATCAGCCCCAGCATTTT.

This clone appeared once. This CDR3 is CASSPGLAGSTDTQYF. Written as DNA, the CDR3 is TGTGCCAGCTCACCGGGACTAGCGGGAAGCACAGATACGCAGTATTTT. The chain joins TRBV18 to TRBJ2-3, with 13 bases matching TRBD2. J was trimmed by 0 bases and V by 3 bases; bases with no gene match: 0. Looked up from germline, CDR1 is KGHSH and CDR2 is LQKENI. The CDR3 runs 16 residues.

The J gene is TRBJ2-7, the V gene TRBV27, with 13 bases that match TRBD2. V lost 5 bases, J lost 2 bases, and 9 bases stayed unmatched. The germline gives CDR1 MNHEY, CDR2 SMNVEV (reference sequence). There are 17 residues in the CDR3. The CDR3 loop reads CASSLRLAGGTTYEQYF. The CDR3 nucleotides are TGTGCCAGCAGTCTACGACTAGCGGGAGGTACAACCTACGAGCAGTACTTC.

This clone was counted a single time. The rearrangement links TRBV6-6 to TRBJ1-1, with 7 bases matching TRBD1. The CDR3 runs to 16 residues. Germline-derived CDR1 and CDR2 are MNHNY and SVGAGI (reference sequence). V shed 3 bases, J shed 1 base, and the junction held 8 bases outside the gene matches. CDR3 coding DNA: TGTGCCAGCAGTTATGTGTTTGGGACAGCGAACACTGAAGCTTTCTTT. It specifies CASSYVFGTANTEAFF.

The V gene is TRBV11-3, the J gene TRBJ2-3, with D unresolved. Germline assignment: CDR1 SGHNT and CDR2 YENEEA. This CDR3 has 14 amino acids. Trimming left V 3 bases short and J 0 bases short, with 7 bases between. The CDR3 region has the DNA TGTGCCAGCAGCTTCGGCGGAAGCACAGATACGCAGTATTTT. As protein: CASSFGGSTDTQYF. Full variable domain (rest looked up from reference TRBV11-3 and TRBJ2-3): EAGVVQSPRYKIIEKKQPVAFWCNPISGHNTLYWYLQNLGQGPELLIRYENEEAVDDSQLPKDRFSAERLKGVDSTLKIQPAELGDSAVYLCASSFGGSTDTQYFGPGTRLTVL.

The CDR3 DNA follows: TGTGCCAGCTCACCAACCCAGGGGAGGGGAAACACTGAAGCTTTCTTT. Translated: CASSPTQGRGNTEAFF. The J gene is TRBJ1-1, the V gene TRBV18; D is perhaps TRBD1 (6 bases). CDR1 is KGHSH, CDR2 LQKENI, per germline. V was cut by 2 bases and J by 2 bases, with 15 bases left in between. This CDR3 contains 16 residues.

This clone showed up just a few times. The chain joins TRBV6-6 to TRBJ1-1; perhaps TRBD1 as D (6 bases). The germline V and J ends were trimmed by 6 bases and 0 bases, with 17 bases remaining between them. There are 16 residues in the CDR3. CDR1 MNHNY and CDR2 SVGAGI come from the germline V gene (reference sequence). CDR3 nucleotide sequence: TGTGCCAGCAGAGATACAGGGAACCTCCTGAACACTGAAGCTTTCTTT. Its protein product is CASRDTGNLLNTEAFF.

This clone appeared a few times. The chain links TRBV7-2 to TRBJ2-7, with D perhaps matching TRBD1 or TRBD2 (5 bases each). Per germline, CDR1 SGHTA and CDR2 FQGNSA. The CDR3 covers 15 residues. Trimming left V 5 bases short and J 2 bases short, with 16 bases between. Here the CDR3 reads CASSPGRQRTYEQYF. The CDR3 nucleotides read TGTGCCAGCAGCCCTGGGAGACAGAGGACCTACGAGCAGTACTTC.

This chain uses TRBV18 with TRBJ1-2; D remains ambiguous. Trimming left V 2 bases short and J 6 bases short, with 22 bases between. CDR1 is KGHSH and CDR2 is LQKENI in the germline V gene. The CDR3 sequence is 17 residues long. The DNA of the CDR3 is TGTGCCAGCTCACCATATGATTTAGGAGGGATCTCGGATGGCTACACCTTC. This codes for CASSPYDLGGISDGYTF.

The CDR3 DNA reads TGTGCCAGCAGCCGGATCCAAGCGGGAGATGTGACCGGGGAGCTGTTTTTT. Translation gives CASSRIQAGDVTGELFF. The genes are TRBV5-4 and TRBJ2-2; the match to TRBD2 covers 8 bases. The germline CDR1 and CDR2 sequences are SGHNT and YYREEE (reference sequence). J lost 5 bases, V lost 4 bases, and 13 bases had no gene match. The CDR3 has 17 residues.